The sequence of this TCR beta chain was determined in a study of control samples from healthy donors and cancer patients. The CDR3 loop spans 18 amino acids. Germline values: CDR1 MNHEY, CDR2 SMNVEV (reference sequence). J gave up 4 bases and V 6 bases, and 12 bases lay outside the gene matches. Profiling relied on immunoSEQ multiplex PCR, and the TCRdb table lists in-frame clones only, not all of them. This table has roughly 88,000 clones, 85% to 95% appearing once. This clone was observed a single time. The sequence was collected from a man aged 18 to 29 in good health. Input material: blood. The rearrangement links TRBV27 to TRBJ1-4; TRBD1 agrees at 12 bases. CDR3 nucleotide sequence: TGTGCCAGCAGAAGGACCGGGACAGGGGGCATTATTAATGAAAAACTGTTTTTT. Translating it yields CASRRTGTGGIINEKLFF.